This is a list of T cell receptor beta chains from one sample in a study of human T cells and chemical hapten exposure. TCRdb re-called the 5' RACE reads with MiXCR, one entry per CDR3 protein. The sample consists of around 100,000 distinct CDR3 sequences, around 20% of them appearing once. The receptors here all came from a human donor in good health. CDR3s include the opening cysteine and the closing phenylalanine or tryptophan. Each record gives: J gene, D gene, clone size, V gene, CDR3 protein, CDR3 DNA. The D gene is left open where the match is weak. A clone size is listed for some rows: how often the clone was seen (once, few, many), or a class if it is expanded.

>TRBJ1-2|.|few|TRBV24-1
CATSDLPSDGYTF
TGTGCCACCAGTGATTTGCCGTCGGATGGCTACACCTTC
>TRBJ1-4|.|.|TRBV29-1
CSVPFEQGEKLFF
TGCAGCGTCCCCTTTGAGCAAGGTGAAAAACTGTTTTTT
>TRBJ1-2|.|.|TRBV12-3/TRBV12-4
CASSPGPTF
TGTGCCAGCAGTCCCGGACCTACCTTC
>TRBJ2-1|.|.|TRBV29-1
CSVERSGARAYNEQFF
TGCAGCGTTGAGCGGTCCGGGGCGAGGGCCTACAATGAGCAGTTCTTC
>TRBJ1-6|.|few|TRBV12-3/TRBV12-4
CASSFGDSHSPLHF
TGTGCCAGCAGCTTCGGGGATTCACATTCACCCCTCCACTTT
>TRBJ2-7|.|.|TRBV5-6
CASSLIRTMYASYEQYF
TGTGCCAGCAGCTTGATCAGGACTATGTATGCGTCCTACGAGCAGTACTTC
>TRBJ1-1|.|few|TRBV7-3
CASSLTKLTATEAFF
TGTGCCAGCAGCTTAACGAAATTGACAGCGACTGAAGCTTTCTTT
>TRBJ1-6|.|.|TRBV27
CASGSSYNSPLHF
TGTGCCAGCGGCTCCTCCTATAATTCACCCCTCCACTTT
>TRBJ2-3|TRBD2|.|TRBV10-1
CASSRTSGIPDTQYF
TGCGCCAGCAGTCGGACTAGCGGGATCCCAGATACGCAGTATTTT
>TRBJ2-7|.|few|TRBV7-8
CASSFPGGAVPYEQYF
TGTGCCAGCAGCTTCCCCGGAGGAGCCGTGCCCTACGAGCAGTACTTC
>TRBJ2-3|.|.|TRBV29-1
CSVEGKGGVSTDTQYF
TGCAGCGTTGAAGGGAAGGGCGGGGTCTCCACAGATACGCAGTATTTT
>TRBJ2-3|TRBD2|few|TRBV10-3
CAISWTSGATDTQYF
TGTGCCATCAGTTGGACTAGCGGGGCCACAGATACGCAGTATTTT
>TRBJ2-7|.|few|TRBV7-2
CASSLELAPQYEQYF
TGTGCCAGCAGCTTAGAACTAGCCCCTCAATACGAGCAGTACTTC
>TRBJ2-1|.|.|TRBV7-3
CASSPLLGSYNEQFF
TGTGCCAGCAGCCCCCTTTTGGGCTCTTACAATGAGCAGTTCTTC
>TRBJ2-7|.|few|TRBV12-3/TRBV12-4
CASRNNGQSSYEQYF
TGTGCCAGCAGAAACAACGGACAGAGCTCCTACGAGCAGTACTTC